The clone carrying this TCR beta chain was picked up one time. CDR3 length: 13 amino acids. Per the germline V gene, CDR1 is MNHNY and CDR2 is SVGAGI (reference sequence). The ends were cut back, 6 bases at V and 0 bases at J, with 6 bases in the middle. As handled by the study authors: Reference gene primer amplification yielded estimated nucleated cell counts. Method: immunoSEQ multiplex PCR; TCRdb's copy keeps in-frame clones and lacks some. The DNA gave D and trimming, while V, J and clone size come from that table. This repertoire shows a few hundred thousand clones, 75% to 90% found once; its top ten account for around 2.2%. Participants had their cohort set by participant-reported clinical history. These data come from a study of blood T cell repertoires in COVID-19. Study background: There were acute and convalescent COVID-19 samples, and they came from the United States, Italy and Spain. PBMCs, B-cell-depleted T cells, or T cells provided the cDNA or gDNA that made up the material.

The origin of this receptor is a man in his thirties or forties who had recovered from COVID-19. Sequenced: PBMCs or T cells enriched from blood (not recorded which). The chain has TRBV6-6 and TRBJ1-5, with D possibly TRBD1 on 5 matching bases. CDR3 amino acids: CASSQGSNQPQHF. The CDR3 bases are TGTGCCAGCAGCCAGGGTAGCAATCAGCCCCAGCATTTT.